The present T cell receptor (beta chain) was sequenced within a study of metastatic and nonmetastatic thyroid tumors (dated by TCRdb to the early 2020s). Study-level background: Repertoires from peripheral blood and from tumor or nodule tissue samples of malignant and benign thyroid patients were compared.

There are a few counts of this clone. Its antigen is currently not known. A junction end diverges from the germline sequence, so it may reflect a read error. Library preparation used PCR. Sequencing relied on an Illumina HiSeq 4000. The TCR beta-chain CDR3 region of each patient was profiled by high-throughput sequencing. Per the authors' processing: CDR3 differences across clinicopathological groups were used to build a classifier for discriminating distant-metastatic papillary thyroid cancer patients. The Shannon index was used to assess repertoire diversity, and the Morisita-Horn index was used to assess tumor-blood repertoire similarity. TCRdb redid the processing of the public reads, applying fastp at Q25 and MiXCR, and retained in-frame beta chains. The V and J calls were determined by TCRdb, not by the authors. The sample table shows 70,000 or so clones, and approximately 15% are seen once. Of the sample, over 6% falls within the top ten clones.

Before undergoing thyroid surgery, none of the patients had been given any kind of treatment. The study retrospectively analysed patient clinical samples collected from about 2012 to 2019 using T-cell receptor beta sequencing. The full study reports these points: In both blood and tumor samples, malignant tumors were reported to have significantly higher TCR beta diversity than benign nodules.

The cysteine opens and the phenylalanine closes a CDR3 of 16 amino acids. Only the CDR3 region is kept as DNA, spanning 48 bases read in frame from base 1. CDR1 and CDR2 are drawn from the germline V gene: MDHEN, SYDVKM. The receptor was isolated from a male donor with papillary thyroid cancer or a benign thyroid nodule (not recorded which). Some clones in this sample may be carry-over from other donors' samples. The rearrangement joined TRBV28 to TRBJ1-2; TRBD1 is a weak D gene call, 5 bases matching. Input material: blood. The CDR3 has the sequence CATRGVGNPKGYGYNF. In nucleotide form, the sequence is TGTGCCACCAGAGGGGTCGGGAATCCCAAGGGCTATGGCTACAACTTC.